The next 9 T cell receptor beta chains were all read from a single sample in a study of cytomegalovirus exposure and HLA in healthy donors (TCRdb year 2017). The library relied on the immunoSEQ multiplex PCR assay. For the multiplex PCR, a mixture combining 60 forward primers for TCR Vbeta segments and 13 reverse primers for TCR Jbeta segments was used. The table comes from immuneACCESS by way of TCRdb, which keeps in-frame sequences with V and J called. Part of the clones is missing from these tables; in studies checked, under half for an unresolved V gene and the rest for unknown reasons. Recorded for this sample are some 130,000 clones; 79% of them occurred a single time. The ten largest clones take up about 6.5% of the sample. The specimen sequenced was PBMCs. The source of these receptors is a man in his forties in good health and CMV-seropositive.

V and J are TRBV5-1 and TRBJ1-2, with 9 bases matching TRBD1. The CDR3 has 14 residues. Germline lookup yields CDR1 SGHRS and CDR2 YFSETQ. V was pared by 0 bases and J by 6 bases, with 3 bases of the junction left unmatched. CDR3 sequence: CASSLEGQGNGYTF. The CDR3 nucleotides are TGCGCCAGCAGCTTGGAGGGACAGGGTAATGGCTACACCTTC.

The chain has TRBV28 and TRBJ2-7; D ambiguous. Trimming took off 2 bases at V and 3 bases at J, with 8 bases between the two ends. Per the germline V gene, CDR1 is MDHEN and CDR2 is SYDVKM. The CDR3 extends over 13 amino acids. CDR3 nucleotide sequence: TGTGCCAGCAGTTTACCCTACCTCTACGAGCAGTACTTC. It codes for CASSLPYLYEQYF.

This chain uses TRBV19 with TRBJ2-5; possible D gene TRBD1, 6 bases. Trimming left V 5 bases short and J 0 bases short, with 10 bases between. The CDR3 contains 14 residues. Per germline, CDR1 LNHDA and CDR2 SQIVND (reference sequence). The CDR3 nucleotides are TGTGCCAGTAGTTTGGACAGATACCAAGAGACCCAGTACTTC. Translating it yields CASSLDRYQETQYF.

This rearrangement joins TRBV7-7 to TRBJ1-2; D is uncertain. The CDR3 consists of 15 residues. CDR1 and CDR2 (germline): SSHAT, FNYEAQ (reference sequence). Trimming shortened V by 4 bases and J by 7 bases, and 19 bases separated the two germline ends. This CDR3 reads CASSSPRGVRAGYTF. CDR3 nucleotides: TGTGCCAGCAGCTCCCCACGCGGAGTTCGCGCTGGCTACACCTTC.

CDR3 bases: TGTGCCAGCAGCGTATCTAGCGGCGGGACAGAGACCCAGTACTTC. Translated, it gives CASSVSSGGTETQYF. The rearrangement links TRBV11-1 to TRBJ2-5, with 7 bases fitting TRBD2. The CDR3 has 15 amino acids. V was pared by 5 bases and J by 4 bases, with 10 bases of the junction left unmatched. Germline-derived CDR1 and CDR2 are SGHAT and FQDESV (reference sequence).

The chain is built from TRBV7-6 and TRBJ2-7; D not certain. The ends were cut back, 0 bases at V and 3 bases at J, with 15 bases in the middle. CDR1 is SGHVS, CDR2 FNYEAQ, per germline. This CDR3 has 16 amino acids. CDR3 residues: CASSLALDPSLYEQYF. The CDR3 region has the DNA TGTGCCAGCAGCTTAGCGCTAGACCCTTCTCTCTACGAGCAGTACTTC.

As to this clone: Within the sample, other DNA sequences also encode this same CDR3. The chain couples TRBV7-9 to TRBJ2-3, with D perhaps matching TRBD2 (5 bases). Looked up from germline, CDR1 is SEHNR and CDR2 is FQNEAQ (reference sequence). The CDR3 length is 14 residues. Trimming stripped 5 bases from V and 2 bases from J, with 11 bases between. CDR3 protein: CASSRSGNTDTQYF. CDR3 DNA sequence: TGTGCCAGCAGCCGGTCGGGGAACACAGATACGCAGTATTTT.

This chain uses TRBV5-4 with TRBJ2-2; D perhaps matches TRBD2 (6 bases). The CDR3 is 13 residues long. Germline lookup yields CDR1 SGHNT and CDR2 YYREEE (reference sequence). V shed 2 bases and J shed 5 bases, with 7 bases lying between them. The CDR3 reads CASSFRETGELFF. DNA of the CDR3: TGTGCCAGCAGCTTCCGGGAGACCGGGGAGCTGTTTTTT.

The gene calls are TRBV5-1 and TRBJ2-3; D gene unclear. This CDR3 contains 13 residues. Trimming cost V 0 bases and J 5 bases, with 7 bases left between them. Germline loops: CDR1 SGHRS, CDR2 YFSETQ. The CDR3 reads CASSLAGLDTQYF. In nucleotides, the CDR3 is TGCGCCAGCAGCTTGGCCGGGTTAGATACGCAGTATTTT.